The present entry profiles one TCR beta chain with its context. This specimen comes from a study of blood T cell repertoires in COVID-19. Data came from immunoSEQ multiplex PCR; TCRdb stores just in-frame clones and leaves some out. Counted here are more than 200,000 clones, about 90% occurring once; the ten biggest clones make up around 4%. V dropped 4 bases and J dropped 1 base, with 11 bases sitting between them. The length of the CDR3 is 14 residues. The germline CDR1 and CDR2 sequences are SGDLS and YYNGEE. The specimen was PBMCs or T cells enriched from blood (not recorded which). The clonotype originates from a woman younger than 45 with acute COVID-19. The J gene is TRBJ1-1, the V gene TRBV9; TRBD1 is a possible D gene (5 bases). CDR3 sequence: CASSPPTANTEAFF. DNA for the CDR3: TGTGCCAGCAGCCCTCCGACAGCGAACACTGAAGCTTTCTTT.